This T cell receptor beta chain derives from a study of T-cell memory formation after mild COVID-19. Looking at the study overall: The two donors had largely donor-specific TCR clusters.

The ends were cut back, 5 bases at V and 6 bases at J, with 10 bases in the middle. The V gene's germline CDR1 is MNHEY and CDR2 SVGAGI. This CDR3 spans 12 amino acids. One entry per CDR3 protein, called by TCRdb with MiXCR from the 5' RACE reads. Of fewer than 350,000 distinct CDR3 sequences in the sample, more than 15% were seen once. The sequencing sample was made of PBMCs or a T cell subset sorted from them (not recorded which). The V gene is TRBV6-5, the J gene TRBJ1-2; D not resolved. This clonotype was sampled from a man younger than 35 who had mild COVID-19 (a few samples of this study predate the infection). Cell type and time point are not known. The CDR3 coding sequence is TGTGCCAGCAGTACAATTCAGGATGGCTACACCTTC. Translated, it gives CASSTIQDGYTF.